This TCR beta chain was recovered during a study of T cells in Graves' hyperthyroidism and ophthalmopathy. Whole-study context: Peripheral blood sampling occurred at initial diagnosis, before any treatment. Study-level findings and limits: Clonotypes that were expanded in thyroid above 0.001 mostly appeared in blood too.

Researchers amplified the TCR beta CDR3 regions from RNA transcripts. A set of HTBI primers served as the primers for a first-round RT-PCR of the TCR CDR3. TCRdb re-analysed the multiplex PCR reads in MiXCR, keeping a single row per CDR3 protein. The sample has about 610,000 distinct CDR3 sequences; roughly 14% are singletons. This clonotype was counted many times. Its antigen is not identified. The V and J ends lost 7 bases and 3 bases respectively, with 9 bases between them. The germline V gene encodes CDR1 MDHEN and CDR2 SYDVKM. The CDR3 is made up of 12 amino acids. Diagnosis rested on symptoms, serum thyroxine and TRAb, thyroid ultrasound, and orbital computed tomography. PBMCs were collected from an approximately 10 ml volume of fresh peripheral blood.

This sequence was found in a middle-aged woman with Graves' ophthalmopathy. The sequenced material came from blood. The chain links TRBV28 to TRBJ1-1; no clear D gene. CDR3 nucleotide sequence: TGTGCCAGCACCACCGTGGACACTGAAGCTTTCTTT. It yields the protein CASTTVDTEAFF. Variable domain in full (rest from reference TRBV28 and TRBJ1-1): DVKVTQSSRYLVKRTGEKVFLECVQDMDHENMFWYRQDPGLGLRLIYFSYDVKMKEKGDIPEGYSVSREKKERFSLILESASTNQTSMYLCASTTVDTEAFFGQGTRLTVV.